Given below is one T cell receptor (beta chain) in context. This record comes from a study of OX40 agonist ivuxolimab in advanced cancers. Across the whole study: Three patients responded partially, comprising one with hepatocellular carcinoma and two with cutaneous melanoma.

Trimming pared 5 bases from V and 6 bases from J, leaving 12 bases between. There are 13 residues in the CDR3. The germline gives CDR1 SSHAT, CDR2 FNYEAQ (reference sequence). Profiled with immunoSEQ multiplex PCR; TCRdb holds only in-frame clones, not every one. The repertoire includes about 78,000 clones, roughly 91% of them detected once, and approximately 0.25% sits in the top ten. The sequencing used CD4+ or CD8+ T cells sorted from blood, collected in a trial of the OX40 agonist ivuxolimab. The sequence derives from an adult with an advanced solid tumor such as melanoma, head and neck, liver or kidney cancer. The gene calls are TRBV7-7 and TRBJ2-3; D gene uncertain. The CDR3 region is CASSPGLPDTQYF. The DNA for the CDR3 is TGTGCCAGCAGCCCCGGGTTGCCGGATACGCAGTATTTT.